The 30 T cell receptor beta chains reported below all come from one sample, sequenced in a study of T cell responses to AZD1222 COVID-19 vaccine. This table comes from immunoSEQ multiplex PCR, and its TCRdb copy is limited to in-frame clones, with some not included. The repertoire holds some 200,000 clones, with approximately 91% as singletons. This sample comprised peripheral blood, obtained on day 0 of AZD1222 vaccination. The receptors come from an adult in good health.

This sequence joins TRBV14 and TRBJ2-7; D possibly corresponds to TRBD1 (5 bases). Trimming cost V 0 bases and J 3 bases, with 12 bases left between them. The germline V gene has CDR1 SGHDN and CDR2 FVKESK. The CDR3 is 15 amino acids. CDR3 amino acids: CASSQEVRQFYEQYF. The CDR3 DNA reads TGTGCCAGCAGCCAAGAAGTCAGACAGTTCTACGAGCAGTACTTC.

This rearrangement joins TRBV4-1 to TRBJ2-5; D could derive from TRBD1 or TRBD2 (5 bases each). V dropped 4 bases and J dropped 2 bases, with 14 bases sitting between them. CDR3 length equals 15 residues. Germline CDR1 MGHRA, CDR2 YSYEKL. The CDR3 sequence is CASSPLGAVQETQYF. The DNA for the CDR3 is TGCGCCAGCAGCCCCCTCGGGGCTGTACAAGAGACCCAGTACTTC.

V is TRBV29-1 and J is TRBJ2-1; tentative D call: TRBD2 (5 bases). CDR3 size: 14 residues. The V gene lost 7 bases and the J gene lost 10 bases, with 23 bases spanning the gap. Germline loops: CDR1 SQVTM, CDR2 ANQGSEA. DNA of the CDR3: TGCAGCGCGAGCCGTGCGGGCCAGATCAGGGAGCAGTTCTTC. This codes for CSASRAGQIREQFF.

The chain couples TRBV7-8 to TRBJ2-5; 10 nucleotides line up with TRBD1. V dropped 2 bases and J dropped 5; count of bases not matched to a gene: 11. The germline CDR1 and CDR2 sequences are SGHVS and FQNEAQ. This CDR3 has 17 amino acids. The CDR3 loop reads CASSLNRDRGPGETQYF. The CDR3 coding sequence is TGTGCCAGCAGCTTAAACCGGGACAGGGGTCCAGGGGAGACCCAGTACTTC.

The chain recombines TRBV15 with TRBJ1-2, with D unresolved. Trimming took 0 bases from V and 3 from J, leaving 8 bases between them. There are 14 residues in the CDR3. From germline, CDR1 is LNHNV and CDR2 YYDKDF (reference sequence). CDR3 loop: CATSRDRWDYGYTF. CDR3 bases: TGTGCCACCAGCAGAGATCGGTGGGACTATGGCTACACCTTC.

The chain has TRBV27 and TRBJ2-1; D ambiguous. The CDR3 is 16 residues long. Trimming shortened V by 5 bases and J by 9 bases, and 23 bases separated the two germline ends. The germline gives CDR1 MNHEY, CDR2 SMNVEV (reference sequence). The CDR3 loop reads CASSPLSMKGPAEQFF. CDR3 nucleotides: TGTGCCAGCAGTCCCTTAAGCATGAAGGGTCCGGCTGAGCAGTTCTTC.

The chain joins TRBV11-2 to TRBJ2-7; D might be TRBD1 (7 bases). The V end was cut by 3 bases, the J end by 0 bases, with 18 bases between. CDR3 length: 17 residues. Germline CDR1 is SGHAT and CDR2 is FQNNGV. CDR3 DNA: TGTGCCAGCAGCTTCCTCCGGGCAGGGGGGAGCTCCTACGAGCAGTACTTC. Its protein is CASSFLRAGGSSYEQYF.

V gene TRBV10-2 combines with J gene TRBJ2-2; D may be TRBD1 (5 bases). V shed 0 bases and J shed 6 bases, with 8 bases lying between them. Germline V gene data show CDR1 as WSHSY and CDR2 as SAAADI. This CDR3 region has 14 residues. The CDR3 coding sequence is TGCGCCAGCAGTGAGTCGGGGCAGGCCGGGGAGCTGTTTTTT. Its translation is CASSESGQAGELFF.

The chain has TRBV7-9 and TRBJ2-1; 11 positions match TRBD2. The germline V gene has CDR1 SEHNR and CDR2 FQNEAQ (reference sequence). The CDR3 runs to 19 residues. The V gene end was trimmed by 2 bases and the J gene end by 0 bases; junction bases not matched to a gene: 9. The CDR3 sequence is CASSLTLAGGLSSYNEQFF. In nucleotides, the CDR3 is TGTGCCAGCAGCTTAACGCTAGCGGGAGGCCTCAGCTCCTACAATGAGCAGTTCTTC.

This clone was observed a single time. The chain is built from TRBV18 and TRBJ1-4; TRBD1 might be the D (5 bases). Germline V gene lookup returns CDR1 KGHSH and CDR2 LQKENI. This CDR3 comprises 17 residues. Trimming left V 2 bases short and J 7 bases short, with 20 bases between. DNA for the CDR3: TGTGCCAGCTCACCAAACCCGACCGGATCCGGGGGTGAAAAACTGTTTTTT. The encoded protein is CASSPNPTGSGGEKLFF.

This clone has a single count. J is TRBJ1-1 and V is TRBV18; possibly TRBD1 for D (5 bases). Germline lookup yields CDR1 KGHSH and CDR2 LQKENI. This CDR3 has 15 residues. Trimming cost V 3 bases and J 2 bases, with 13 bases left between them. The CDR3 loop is CASSPVRGLNTEAFF. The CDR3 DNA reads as TGTGCCAGCTCACCGGTTCGGGGCCTAAACACTGAAGCTTTCTTT.

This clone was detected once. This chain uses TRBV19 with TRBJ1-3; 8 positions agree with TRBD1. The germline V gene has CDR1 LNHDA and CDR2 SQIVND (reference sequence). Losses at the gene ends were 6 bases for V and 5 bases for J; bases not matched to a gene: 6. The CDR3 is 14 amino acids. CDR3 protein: CASSPGGSRNTIYF. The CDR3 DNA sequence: TGTGCCAGTAGCCCAGGGGGCTCAAGAAACACCATATATTTT.

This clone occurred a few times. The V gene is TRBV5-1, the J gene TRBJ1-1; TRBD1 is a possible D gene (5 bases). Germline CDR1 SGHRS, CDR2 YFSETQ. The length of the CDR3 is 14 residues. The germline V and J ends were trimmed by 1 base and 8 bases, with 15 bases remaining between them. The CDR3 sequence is CASSLMSGEGEAFF. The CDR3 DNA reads TGCGCCAGCAGCTTGATGTCGGGAGAGGGGGAAGCTTTCTTT.

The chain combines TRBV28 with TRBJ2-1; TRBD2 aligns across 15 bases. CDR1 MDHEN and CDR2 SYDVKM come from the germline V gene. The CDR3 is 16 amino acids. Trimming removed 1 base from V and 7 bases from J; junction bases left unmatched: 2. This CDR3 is CASSLFGTSGRNEQFF. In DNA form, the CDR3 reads TGTGCCAGCAGTTTATTCGGGACTAGCGGGAGGAATGAGCAGTTCTTC. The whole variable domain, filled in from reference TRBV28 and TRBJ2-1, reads DVKVTQSSRYLVKRTGEKVFLECVQDMDHENMFWYRQDPGLGLRLIYFSYDVKMKEKGDIPEGYSVSREKKERFSLILESASTNQTSMYLCASSLFGTSGRNEQFFGPGTRLTVL.

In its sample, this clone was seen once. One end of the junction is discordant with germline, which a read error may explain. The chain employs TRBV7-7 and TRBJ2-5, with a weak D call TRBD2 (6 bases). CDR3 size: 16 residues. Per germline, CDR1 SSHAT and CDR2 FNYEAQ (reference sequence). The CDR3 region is CASSLGPRGNQETQYF. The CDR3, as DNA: TGTGCTAGCAGCTTAGGGCCCCGGGGGAATCAAGAGACCCAGTACTTC.

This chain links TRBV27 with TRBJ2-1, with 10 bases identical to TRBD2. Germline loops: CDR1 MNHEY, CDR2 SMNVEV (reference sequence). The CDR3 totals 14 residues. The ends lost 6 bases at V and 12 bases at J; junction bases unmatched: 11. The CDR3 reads CASRSGGAKVVQFF. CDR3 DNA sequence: TGTGCCAGCAGAAGCGGGGGGGCCAAAGTCGTGCAGTTCTTC.

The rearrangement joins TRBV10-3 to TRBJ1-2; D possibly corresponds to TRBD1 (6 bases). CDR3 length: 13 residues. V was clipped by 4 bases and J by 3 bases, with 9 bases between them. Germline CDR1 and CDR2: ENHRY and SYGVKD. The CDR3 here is CAISGDTYYGYTF. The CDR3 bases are TGTGCCATCAGTGGGGACACATACTATGGCTACACCTTC.

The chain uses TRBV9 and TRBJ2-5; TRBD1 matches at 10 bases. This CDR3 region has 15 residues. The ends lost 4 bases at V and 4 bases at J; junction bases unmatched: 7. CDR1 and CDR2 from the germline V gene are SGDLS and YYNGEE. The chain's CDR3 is CASSPGTGVLETQYF. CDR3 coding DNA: TGTGCCAGCAGCCCCGGGACAGGGGTATTAGAGACCCAGTACTTC.

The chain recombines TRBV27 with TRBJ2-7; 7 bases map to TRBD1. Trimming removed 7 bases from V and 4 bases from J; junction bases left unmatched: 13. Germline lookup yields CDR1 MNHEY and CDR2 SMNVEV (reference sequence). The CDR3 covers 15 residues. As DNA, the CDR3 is TGTGCCAGCAAGCGTCTTGGACAGGCGATATACGAGCAGTACTTC. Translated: CASKRLGQAIYEQYF.

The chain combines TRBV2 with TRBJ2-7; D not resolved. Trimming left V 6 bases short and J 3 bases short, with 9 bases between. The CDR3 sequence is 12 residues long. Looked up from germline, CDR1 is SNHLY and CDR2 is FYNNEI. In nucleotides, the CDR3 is TGTGCCAGCAGCGGTACCTACTACGAGCAGTACTTC. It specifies CASSGTYYEQYF.

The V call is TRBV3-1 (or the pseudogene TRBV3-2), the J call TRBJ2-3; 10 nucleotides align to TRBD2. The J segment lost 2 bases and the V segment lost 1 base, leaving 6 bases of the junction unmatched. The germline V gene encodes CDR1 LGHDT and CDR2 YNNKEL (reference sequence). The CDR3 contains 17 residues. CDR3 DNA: TGTGCCAGCAGCCAAGGCCTGGGACTAGCGAACACAGATACGCAGTATTTT. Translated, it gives CASSQGLGLANTDTQYF.

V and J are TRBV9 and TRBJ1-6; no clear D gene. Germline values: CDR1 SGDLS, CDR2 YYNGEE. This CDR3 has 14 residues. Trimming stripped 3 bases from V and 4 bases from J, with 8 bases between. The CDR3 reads CASSGREYNSPLHF. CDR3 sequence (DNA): TGTGCCAGCAGCGGACGGGAGTATAATTCACCCCTCCACTTT.

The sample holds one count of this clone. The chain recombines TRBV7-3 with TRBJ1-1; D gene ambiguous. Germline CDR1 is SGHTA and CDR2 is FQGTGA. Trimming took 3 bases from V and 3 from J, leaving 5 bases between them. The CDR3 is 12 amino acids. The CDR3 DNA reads TGTGCCAGCAGCTTCGGACACACTGAAGCTTTCTTT. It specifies CASSFGHTEAFF.

CDR3 coding DNA: TGTGCCAGCAGCTTGGAGGCAGTCTCTGGAAACACCATATATTTT. Translating gives CASSLEAVSGNTIYF. V is TRBV5-4 and J is TRBJ1-3; D gene uncertain. Per the germline V gene, CDR1 is SGHNT and CDR2 is YYREEE (reference sequence). CDR3 length: 15 residues. V was clipped by 0 bases and J by 0 bases, with 7 bases between them.

The CDR3 nucleotides read TGTGCCAGCAGCCCAGGGGCCGCCTCCTATGGCTACACCTTC. Protein sequence: CASSPGAASYGYTF. The chain joins TRBV6-5 to TRBJ1-2; D is possibly TRBD1 (6 bases). The CDR3 consists of 14 residues. The germline CDR1 and CDR2 sequences are MNHEY and SVGAGI. V lost 6 bases and J lost 4, with 15 bases in between.

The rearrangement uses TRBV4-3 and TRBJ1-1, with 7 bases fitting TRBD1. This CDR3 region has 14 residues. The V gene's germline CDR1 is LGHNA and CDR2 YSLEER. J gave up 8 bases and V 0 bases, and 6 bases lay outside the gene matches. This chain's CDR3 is CASSQDLGQKEAFF. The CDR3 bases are TGCGCCAGCAGCCAAGACCTGGGACAGAAAGAAGCTTTCTTT.

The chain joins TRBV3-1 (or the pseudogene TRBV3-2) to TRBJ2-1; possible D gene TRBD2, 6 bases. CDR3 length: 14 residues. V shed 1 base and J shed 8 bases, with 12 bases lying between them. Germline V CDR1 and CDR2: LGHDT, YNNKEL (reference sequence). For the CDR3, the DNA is TGTGCCAGCAGCCAAGGGACTACATTCGATGAGCAGTTCTTC. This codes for CASSQGTTFDEQFF.

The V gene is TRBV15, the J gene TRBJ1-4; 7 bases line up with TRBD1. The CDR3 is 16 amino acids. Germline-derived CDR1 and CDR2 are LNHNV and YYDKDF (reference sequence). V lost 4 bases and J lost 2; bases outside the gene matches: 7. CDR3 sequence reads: CATSNRGRRTNEKLFF. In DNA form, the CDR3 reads TGTGCCACCAGCAATAGGGGGCGCCGCACTAATGAAAAACTGTTTTTT. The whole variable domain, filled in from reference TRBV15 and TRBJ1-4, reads DAMVIQNPRYQVTQFGKPVTLSCSQTLNHNVMYWYQQKSSQAPKLLFHYYDKDFNNEADTPDNFQSRRPNTSFCFLDIRSPGLGDTAMYLCATSNRGRRTNEKLFFGSGTQLSVL.

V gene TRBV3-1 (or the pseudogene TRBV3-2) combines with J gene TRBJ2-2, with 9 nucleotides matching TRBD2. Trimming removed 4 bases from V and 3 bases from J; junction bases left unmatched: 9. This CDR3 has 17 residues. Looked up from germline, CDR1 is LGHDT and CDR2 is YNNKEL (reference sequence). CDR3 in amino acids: CASSPLGAGGDTGELFF. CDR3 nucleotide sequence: TGTGCCAGCAGCCCATTAGGGGCGGGAGGGGACACCGGGGAGCTGTTTTTT.

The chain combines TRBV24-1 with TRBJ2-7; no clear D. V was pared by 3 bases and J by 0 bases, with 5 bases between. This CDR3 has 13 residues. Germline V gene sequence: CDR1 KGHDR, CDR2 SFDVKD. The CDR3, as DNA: TGTGCCACCAGTGATCCTATCTCCTACGAGCAGTACTTC. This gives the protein CATSDPISYEQYF.